These 21 T cell receptor beta chains were all obtained from the same sample, sequenced in a study of identical twins. One entry per CDR3 protein, called by TCRdb with MiXCR from the 5' RACE reads. The repertoire holds about 890,000 distinct CDR3 sequences, around an eighth seen once, with around 1.5% in the top ten. The same specimen was also included in a second study, on yellow fever vaccine responses in identical twins.

Source material: PBMCs. The receptors here all came from a woman younger than 35 in good health.

This rearrangement joins TRBV6-1 to TRBJ2-7; D possibly corresponds to TRBD1 (6 bases). This CDR3 contains 14 residues. Per germline, CDR1 MNHNS and CDR2 SASEGT. Trimming removed 6 bases at V and 6 bases at J, with 18 bases between. This chain's CDR3 is CASRDSPGSSEQYF. CDR3 nucleotides: TGTGCCAGCAGGGACAGTCCGGGAAGCTCCGAGCAGTACTTC.

This clonotype was seen once. The chain uses TRBV6-1 and TRBJ2-3; TRBD2 agrees at 7 bases. This CDR3 contains 15 residues. Per the germline V gene, CDR1 is MNHNS and CDR2 is SASEGT. The trim removed 0 bases at V and 4 bases at J, leaving 4 bases unmatched. Written as DNA, the CDR3 is TGTGCCAGCAGTGAAGCTACGGGGGGAGCAGATACGCAGTATTTT. As protein: CASSEATGGADTQYF.

The chain combines TRBV5-5 with TRBJ2-3; 7 positions match TRBD2. V was pared by 1 base and J by 3 bases, with 5 bases of the junction left unmatched. The CDR3 has 15 amino acids. The germline V gene encodes CDR1 SGHKS and CDR2 YYEKEE (reference sequence). For the CDR3, the DNA is TGTGCCAGCAGCTTGCTGGGACTACCTACAGATACGCAGTATTTT. Translating gives CASSLLGLPTDTQYF.

This clonotype turned up a few times. The J gene is TRBJ1-2, the V gene TRBV28; 8 bases match TRBD1. The CDR3 has 14 amino acids. Unmatched junction bases numbered 6, after V lost 5 bases and J lost 4 bases. CDR1 and CDR2 (germline): MDHEN, SYDVKM. CDR3 coding DNA: TGTGCCAGCAGTAAGGGGACAGGAATCTATGGCTACACCTTC. Translated, it gives CASSKGTGIYGYTF.

The chain uses TRBV6-6 and TRBJ2-7; no definite D call. CDR1 is MNHNY and CDR2 is SVGAGI in the germline V gene (reference sequence). V lost 2 bases and J lost 6, with 8 bases in between. CDR3 length: 12 residues. The CDR3 spells CASSYIRSEQYF. CDR3 DNA sequence: TGTGCCAGCAGTTACATCCGGAGCGAGCAGTACTTC.

This clonotype turned up a few times. This sequence joins TRBV15 and TRBJ2-7; 10 bases are shared with TRBD1. CDR1 and CDR2 from the germline V gene are LNHNV and YYDKDF (reference sequence). Losses at the gene ends were 6 bases for V and 5 bases for J; bases not matched to a gene: 4. The CDR3 has 13 residues. The DNA for the CDR3 is TGTGCCACCAGTAGACAGGGGGCCCACGAGCAGTACGTC. Protein sequence: CATSRQGAHEQYV.

This chain connects TRBV28 to TRBJ2-2, with D perhaps matching TRBD2 (5 bases). The germline V and J ends were trimmed by 5 bases and 4 bases, with 11 bases remaining between them. Germline CDR1 MDHEN, CDR2 SYDVKM. This CDR3 comprises 14 residues. The CDR3 protein is CASSPSWVTGELFF. The CDR3 bases are TGTGCCAGCAGTCCTAGCTGGGTCACCGGGGAGCTGTTTTTT.

The chain has TRBV7-8 and TRBJ1-4; D might be TRBD1 (6 bases). The V gene lost 4 bases and the J gene lost 3 bases, with 9 bases spanning the gap. The CDR3 is 14 amino acids. Germline V lookup: CDR1 SGHVS, CDR2 FQNEAQ. Here the CDR3 reads CASSSQGPNEKLFF. The CDR3 DNA follows: TGTGCCAGCAGCTCACAGGGCCCTAATGAAAAACTGTTTTTT.

The chain is built from TRBV9 and TRBJ2-7; TRBD2 agrees at 13 bases. The CDR3 has 14 amino acids. Per germline, CDR1 SGDLS and CDR2 YYNGEE. The ends lost 4 bases at V and 5 bases at J; junction bases unmatched: 3. CDR3: CASSSTSGRDEQYF. The CDR3 DNA reads TGTGCCAGCAGCTCCACTAGCGGGAGGGACGAGCAGTACTTC.

This clonotype appeared a few times. The V call is TRBV5-1, the J call TRBJ2-3, with D possibly being TRBD1 (5 bases). From germline, CDR1 is SGHRS and CDR2 YFSETQ. CDR3 length: 14 residues. V was clipped by 10 bases and J by 0 bases, with 15 bases between them. This CDR3 reads CADPRPGSTDTQYF. For the CDR3, the DNA is TGCGCCGACCCCCGGCCAGGGAGCACAGATACGCAGTATTTT.

The table lists this clonotype with many counts. This chain connects TRBV12-3 or TRBV12-4 to TRBJ1-4; D call uncertain. The V end lost 6 bases, the J end lost 5 bases, and 7 bases lay between the germline ends. The CDR3 loop spans 12 amino acids. In DNA, the CDR3 is TGTGCCAGCAGACACTCCAATGAAAAACTGTTTTTT. This gives the protein CASRHSNEKLFF.

This rearrangement joins TRBV27 to TRBJ2-7; 7 bases line up with TRBD2. The CDR3 has 15 amino acids. Looked up from germline, CDR1 is MNHEY and CDR2 is SMNVEV (reference sequence). V lost 4 bases and J lost 2; bases outside the gene matches: 8. This chain's CDR3 is CASSSLASGTYEQYF. The CDR3 DNA sequence: TGTGCCAGCAGTTCGCTGGCTAGCGGAACCTACGAGCAGTACTTC.

The table lists this clonotype with many counts. The CDR3 sequence: CASSQRREETQYF. DNA for the CDR3: TGTGCCAGCAGCCAGCGCAGGGAAGAGACCCAGTACTTC. The chain carries TRBV7-9 and TRBJ2-5, with a tentative D call TRBD1 (5 bases). Germline values: CDR1 SEHNR, CDR2 FQNEAQ (reference sequence). V was trimmed by 5 bases and J by 3 bases, leaving 10 bases between them. CDR3 size: 13 residues. The full variable domain, rest sourced from reference TRBV7-9 and TRBJ2-5, is DTGVSQNPRHKITKRGQNVTFRCDPISEHNRLYWYRQTLGQGPEFLTYFQNEAQLEKSRLLSDRFSAERPKGSFSTLEIQRTEQGDSAMYLCASSQRREETQYFGPGTRLLVL.

V usage is TRBV20-1 and J usage is TRBJ2-3; no reliable D call. The V end lost 6 bases, the J end lost 2 bases, and 18 bases lay between the germline ends. The CDR3 consists of 15 residues. Germline V gives CDR1 DFQATT, CDR2 SNEGSKA (reference sequence). The CDR3 nucleotides are TGCAGTGCCCACCCTGGGTGGGGTTCCACAGATACGCAGTATTTT. Its protein product is CSAHPGWGSTDTQYF.

V gene TRBV24-1 combines with J gene TRBJ2-3, with D perhaps assigned TRBD1 or TRBD2 (5 bases each). Germline CDR1 is KGHDR and CDR2 is SFDVKD. CDR3 length: 13 amino acids. V was pared by 4 bases and J by 6 bases, with 10 bases between. CDR3 protein: CATSELWGDTQYF. The CDR3 DNA reads as TGTGCCACCAGTGAACTTTGGGGGGATACGCAGTATTTT.

This clonotype was recorded a few times. The chain carries TRBV7-3 and TRBJ2-4; TRBD1 matches 9 bases. CDR3 size: 14 residues. From germline, CDR1 is SGHTA and CDR2 FQGTGA. The V and J ends lost 0 bases and 12 bases, in that order; junction bases with no gene match: 6. CDR3 protein: CASSLTGTGSYQYF. Written as DNA, the CDR3 is TGTGCCAGCAGCTTAACGGGGACAGGGTCATATCAGTACTTC.

This clonotype was recorded a few times. The chain employs TRBV3-1 and TRBJ1-2; 8 positions agree with TRBD1. The germline gives CDR1 LGHDT, CDR2 YNNKEL (reference sequence). The CDR3 runs 18 residues. Unmatched junction bases numbered 20, after V lost 3 bases and J lost 8 bases. The CDR3 bases are TGTGCCAGCAGCCACACTCAGGACAGGGCAAACCACCTCGAAGGCTACACCTTC. Its protein product is CASSHTQDRANHLEGYTF.

This clonotype was recorded at least ten times. The V gene is TRBV5-6, the J gene TRBJ2-2, with TRBD2 matching over 8 bases. The V segment lost 5 bases and the J segment 4 bases; nucleotides outside the gene matches: 7. The CDR3 extends over 15 amino acids. CDR1 and CDR2 from the germline V gene are SGHDT and YYEEEE. CDR3 loop: CASRSRGGITGELFF. In DNA, the CDR3 is TGTGCCAGCAGATCCCGCGGGGGGATCACCGGGGAGCTGTTTTTT.

In this sample, this clonotype turned up a few times. The chain combines TRBV7-2 with TRBJ1-2; D remains ambiguous. The CDR3 is 15 amino acids. Trimming shortened V by 1 base and J by 8 bases, and 17 bases separated the two germline ends. CDR1 and CDR2 (germline): SGHTA, FQGNSA. CDR3 in amino acids: CASSLGSGPFGGYTF. The DNA of the CDR3 is TGTGCCAGCAGCTTAGGGTCCGGGCCCTTCGGAGGCTACACCTTC.

V gene TRBV7-9 combines with J gene TRBJ2-2; D is ambiguous. Germline V CDR1 and CDR2: SEHNR, FQNEAQ (reference sequence). The CDR3 length is 16 residues. The V and J ends lost 5 bases and 2 bases respectively, with 15 bases between them. The CDR3 sequence is CASSGPMGGNTGELFF. The CDR3 DNA reads TGTGCCAGCAGCGGCCCCATGGGCGGAAACACCGGGGAGCTGTTTTTT.

This clonotype was seen a handful of times. The genes are TRBV3-1 and TRBJ2-3; no definite D call. This CDR3 spans 15 amino acids. V shed 1 base and J shed 2 bases, with 10 bases lying between them. CDR1 LGHDT and CDR2 YNNKEL come from the germline V gene (reference sequence). The CDR3: CASSQGTLPTDTQYF. In nucleotides, the CDR3 is TGTGCCAGCAGCCAAGGGACCCTCCCCACAGATACGCAGTATTTT.